These 4 T cell receptor beta chains originate from one sample sequenced in a study of regulatory T cells in long-lasting Graves disease. The TCR beta library used iRepertoire HTBI primers with Arm-PCR amplification of CDR3. One entry per CDR3 protein, called by TCRdb with MiXCR from the multiplex PCR reads. This sample has approximately 360,000 distinct CDR3 sequences, with 12% found just once. The time point: newly diagnosed GD, antithyroid drugs for less than 3 months. The authors made the TCR library using RNA they extracted from PBMCs. This sample also belongs to another study, concerning T cells in Graves' hyperthyroidism and ophthalmopathy.

The specimen was peripheral blood mononuclear cells (PBMCs), collected at new diagnosis, from a patient treated with antithyroid drugs. Receptor source: a woman in her late teens or twenties with Graves disease.

The V gene is TRBV12-3 or TRBV12-4, the J gene TRBJ2-3, with D perhaps given as TRBD1 or TRBD2 (5 bases each). The germline V and J ends were trimmed by 2 bases and 0 bases, with 15 bases remaining between them. This CDR3 region has 17 residues. The CDR3 nucleotides are TGTGCCAGCAGTTTAAGTAGGACGGGGCTGAGCACAGATACGCAGTATTTT. Translated, it gives CASSLSRTGLSTDTQYF.

This clonotype was observed a handful of times. The chain combines TRBV19 with TRBJ2-1, with D possibly being TRBD1 (6 bases). This CDR3 is 18 amino acids long. Between the trimmed V and J ends, which lost 7 bases and 0 bases, there was a span of 22 bases. Germline CDR1 is LNHDA and CDR2 is SQIVND (reference sequence). The CDR3 is CASTGYRAHQSSYNEQFF. The DNA of the CDR3 is TGTGCCAGTACTGGGTACAGGGCTCACCAGAGCTCCTACAATGAGCAGTTCTTC.

This clonotype came up a few times. This sequence joins TRBV7-2 and TRBJ2-3, with no clear D. Germline lookup yields CDR1 SGHTA and CDR2 FQGNSA. The CDR3 has 11 residues. The V and J ends lost 9 bases and 6 bases respectively, with 10 bases between them. The CDR3 DNA reads as TGTGCCAGGGCCCTGGGGGATACGCAGTATTTT. It is translated as CARALGDTQYF.

The CDR3 loop reads CASSPVGESGTDTQYF. The CDR3, as DNA: TGTGCCAGTAGTCCCGTGGGCGAATCGGGCACAGATACGCAGTATTTT. The chain combines TRBV19 with TRBJ2-3; D unclear. Trimming removed 5 bases at V and 1 base at J, with 16 bases between. Germline CDR1 LNHDA, CDR2 SQIVND (reference sequence). The CDR3 covers 16 residues.